This is a list of T cell receptor beta chains from one sample in a study of T cell repertoires in cytomegalovirus infection. TCRdb recomputed calls from the reads with MiXCR, one row per CDR3 protein. The data hold 510,000 or so distinct CDR3 sequences, with less than 30% observed a single time. The sample taken for sequencing was PBMCs. These receptors were collected from a human donor in good health (CMV status not recorded). Some clones in this sample may be carry-over from other donors' samples. The CDR3 runs from the conserved cysteine through the conserved F or W. The order of the fields is D gene, V gene, clone size, J gene, CDR3 protein, CDR3 DNA. D genes are given only for firm matches. Some rows have no size entry. The others give once, few or many, or a class for an expanded clone.

>NA|TRBV20-1|NA|TRBJ1-1
CSAPGGNTEAFF
TGCAGTGCGCCGGGGGGGAACACTGAAGCTTTCTTT
>TRBD1|TRBV7-2|many|TRBJ1-2
CASTAGTGVGGYTF
TGTGCCAGCACCGCCGGGACAGGGGTTGGGGGCTACACCTTC
>TRBD1|TRBV19|NA|TRBJ1-5
CASTPTGDQPQHF
TGTGCCAGTACCCCGACAGGGGATCAGCCCCAGCATTTT
>TRBD2|TRBV4-2|few|TRBJ2-7
CASSHPPESGGYEQYF
TGTGCCAGCAGCCACCCCCCTGAATCCGGGGGGTACGAGCAGTACTTC
>NA|TRBV7-2|many|TRBJ1-6
CASSLGVGNNSPLHF
TGTGCCAGCAGCTTAGGCGTAGGGAATAATTCACCCCTCCACTTT
>NA|TRBV7-4|few|TRBJ1-2
CASSIPYRDPVYGYTF
TGTGCCAGCAGTATCCCTTATCGGGATCCCGTCTATGGCTACACCTTC
>NA|TRBV4-3|many|TRBJ2-2
CASSQEWDGNTGELFF
TGCGCCAGCAGCCAAGAATGGGACGGTAACACCGGGGAGCTGTTTTTT
>NA|TRBV7-2|many|TRBJ1-1
CASSQDFGWGAFF
TGTGCCAGCAGCCAAGACTTCGGGTGGGGTGCTTTCTTT
>TRBD1|TRBV7-9|many|TRBJ2-1
CASSPTGELAFF
TGTGCCAGCAGCCCGACAGGGGAGTTGGCGTTCTTC
>NA|TRBV11-2|NA|TRBJ2-4
CASRDVRLNIQYF
TGTGCCAGCAGGGACGTCCGTTTAAACATTCAGTACTTC
>NA|TRBV6-1|NA|TRBJ2-3
CASTRGLESDTQYF
TGTGCCAGCACCCGGGGGCTGGAATCAGATACGCAGTATTTT
>TRBD2|TRBV7-2|few|TRBJ2-1
CASSFHPGGVYNEQFF
TGTGCCAGCAGCTTTCATCCGGGAGGGGTCTACAATGAGCAGTTCTTC
>NA|TRBV19|few|TRBJ1-4
CASSLRRTTNEKLFF
TGTGCCAGTAGTCTAAGACGAACAACTAATGAAAAACTGTTTTTT
>TRBD2|TRBV29-1|once|TRBJ2-4
CSVDGREGKNIQYF
TGCAGCGTAGACGGGCGGGAGGGCAAAAACATTCAGTACTTC
>NA|TRBV6-1|NA|TRBJ2-1
CASSRTVGSNEQFF
TGTGCCAGCAGTCGGACAGTGGGGAGCAATGAGCAGTTCTTC
>NA|TRBV9|NA|TRBJ2-5
CASSGAGQPQETQYF
TGTGCCAGCAGCGGGGCCGGACAGCCCCAAGAGACCCAGTACTTC
>TRBD1|TRBV7-7|NA|TRBJ1-3
CASSLGTGYGNTIYF
TGTGCTAGCAGCTTAGGGACAGGTTATGGAAACACCATATATTTT
>NA|TRBV5-4|NA|TRBJ2-2
CASSPQGSNTGELFF
TGTGCCAGCAGCCCTCAGGGATCGAACACCGGGGAGCTGTTTTTT
>NA|TRBV7-8|NA|TRBJ2-5
CASKSLQETQYF
TGTGCCAGCAAAAGTTTGCAAGAGACCCAGTACTTC
>TRBD1|TRBV4-1|few|TRBJ1-2
CASSQESPTGHGYTF
TGCGCCAGCAGCCAAGAGTCTCCGACAGGGCATGGCTACACCTTC
>TRBD1|TRBV13|NA|TRBJ1-1
CASSERQGVSTEAFF
TGTGCCAGCAGCGAAAGACAGGGGGTGAGCACTGAAGCTTTCTTT
>NA|TRBV6-5|NA|TRBJ1-1
CASSFRGGSQEAFF
TGTGCCAGCAGTTTCCGAGGGGGTTCCCAAGAAGCTTTCTTT
>NA|TRBV6-6|few|TRBJ1-6
CASSYPIGGRNNSPLHF
TGTGCCAGCAGTTACCCTATTGGGGGCCGTAATAATTCACCCCTCCACTTT
>TRBD1|TRBV4-3|NA|TRBJ2-5
CASSQETGALETQYF
TGCGCCAGCAGCCAAGAGACAGGGGCGTTAGAGACCCAGTACTTC
>NA|TRBV7-2|few|TRBJ2-5
CASSAWGLQETQYF
TGTGCCAGCAGTGCGTGGGGACTCCAAGAGACCCAGTACTTC
>TRBD2|TRBV28|few|TRBJ2-1
CASSLIGMTSGSVNEQFF
TGTGCCAGCAGTTTAATTGGGATGACTAGCGGGAGCGTTAATGAGCAGTTCTTC
>TRBD2|TRBV5-1|few|TRBJ2-3
CASSFRPSGTSTDTQYF
TGCGCCAGCAGCTTTCGTCCTAGCGGGACTAGCACAGATACGCAGTATTTT
>TRBD2|TRBV7-2|many|TRBJ2-1
CASSLTSGISNEQFF
TGTGCCAGCAGCTTAACTAGCGGGATTTCCAATGAGCAGTTCTTC
>NA|TRBV7-2|many|TRBJ1-2
CASTDRRNGYTF
TGTGCCAGCACCGACCGACGGAACGGCTACACCTTC
>NA|TRBV7-3|few|TRBJ1-1
CASSLIQFRGGAFF
TGTGCCAGCAGCTTAATTCAATTTAGGGGCGGGGCTTTCTTT
>NA|TRBV7-9|NA|TRBJ2-7
CASSLASDLVRGYEQYF
TGTGCCAGCAGCTTAGCCTCGGACCTCGTTCGGGGCTACGAGCAGTACTTC
>NA|TRBV7-9|few|TRBJ1-2
CASSPSTPLGGGRYGYTF
TGTGCCAGCAGCCCTAGTACTCCCCTCGGGGGGGGTCGGTATGGCTACACCTTC
>NA|TRBV3-1|NA|TRBJ1-6
CASSHPQNSPLHF
TGTGCCAGCAGCCATCCACAGAATTCACCCCTCCACTTT
>NA|TRBV6-1|NA|TRBJ1-3
CASLEVYSGNTIYF
TGTGCCAGCTTGGAGGTTTACTCTGGAAACACCATATATTTT
>TRBD1|TRBV28|NA|TRBJ1-1
CASSPDRGPTEAFF
TGTGCCAGCAGTCCGGACAGGGGGCCTACTGAAGCTTTCTTT
>TRBD2|TRBV15|NA|TRBJ2-3
CATSRGILAGGTDTQYF
TGTGCCACCAGCAGAGGAATACTAGCGGGAGGCACAGATACGCAGTATTTT
>NA|TRBV19|NA|TRBJ2-2
CASSTTGPGELFF
TGTGCCAGTAGTACGACAGGTCCCGGGGAGCTGTTTTTT
>NA|TRBV19|NA|TRBJ2-3
CASQLQVDATDTQYF
TGTGCCAGCCAACTACAGGTGGACGCGACAGATACGCAGTATTTT
>NA|TRBV7-2|NA|TRBJ2-3
CASSLVLVGATDTQYF
TGTGCCAGCAGCTTAGTTTTGGTGGGAGCCACAGATACGCAGTATTTT
>NA|TRBV28|few|TRBJ1-1
CASSIAMNTEAFF
TGTGCCAGCAGTATCGCCATGAACACTGAAGCTTTCTTT